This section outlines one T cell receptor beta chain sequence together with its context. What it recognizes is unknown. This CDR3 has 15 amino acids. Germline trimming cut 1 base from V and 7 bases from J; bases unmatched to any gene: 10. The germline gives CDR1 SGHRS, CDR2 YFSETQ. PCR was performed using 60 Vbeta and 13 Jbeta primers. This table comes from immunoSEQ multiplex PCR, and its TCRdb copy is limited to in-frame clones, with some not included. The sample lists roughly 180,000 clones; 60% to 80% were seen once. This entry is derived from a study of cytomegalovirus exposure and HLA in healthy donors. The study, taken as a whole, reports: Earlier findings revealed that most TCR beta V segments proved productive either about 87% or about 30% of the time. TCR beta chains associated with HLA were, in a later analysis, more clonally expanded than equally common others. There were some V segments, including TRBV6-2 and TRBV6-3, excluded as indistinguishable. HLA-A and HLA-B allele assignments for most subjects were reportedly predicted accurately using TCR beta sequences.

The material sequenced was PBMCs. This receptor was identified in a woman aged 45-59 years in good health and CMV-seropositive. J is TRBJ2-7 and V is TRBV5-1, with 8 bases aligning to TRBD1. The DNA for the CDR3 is TGCGCCAGCAGCTTGATAGCAGGGGGCGCAGAGGAGCAGTACTTC. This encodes CASSLIAGGAEEQYF.